This T cell receptor (beta chain) was documented in a study of post-analysis software for immune sequencing data. This clonotype was recorded a few times. Its target is unknown. Overall study findings and caveats: With TRBV5-6, TRBV5-1 and TRBV20-1 included, about five TRBV segments were more frequent in patients than in controls. Versus controls, multiple sclerosis patients showed significantly lower diversity (normalized Chao1). Samples from a shared batch, those prepared together, strongly co-clustered by F measure.

Prepared libraries of TCR beta cDNA carried unique molecular identifiers. TCRdb re-called the PCR reads with MiXCR, one entry per CDR3 protein. The sample yields a few hundred thousand distinct CDR3 sequences, 34% seen once. The germline gives CDR1 MGHRA, CDR2 YSYEKL. The CDR3 runs to 13 residues. The V end was cut by 0 bases, the J end by 4 bases, with 5 bases between. The sequence came from a girl aged 2-17 years with multiple sclerosis. V gene TRBV4-1 combines with J gene TRBJ2-3; D is undetermined. Sample: blood. CDR3 sequence: CASSQEPADTQYF. CDR3 in DNA: TGCGCCAGCAGCCAAGAACCGGCAGATACGCAGTATTTT.